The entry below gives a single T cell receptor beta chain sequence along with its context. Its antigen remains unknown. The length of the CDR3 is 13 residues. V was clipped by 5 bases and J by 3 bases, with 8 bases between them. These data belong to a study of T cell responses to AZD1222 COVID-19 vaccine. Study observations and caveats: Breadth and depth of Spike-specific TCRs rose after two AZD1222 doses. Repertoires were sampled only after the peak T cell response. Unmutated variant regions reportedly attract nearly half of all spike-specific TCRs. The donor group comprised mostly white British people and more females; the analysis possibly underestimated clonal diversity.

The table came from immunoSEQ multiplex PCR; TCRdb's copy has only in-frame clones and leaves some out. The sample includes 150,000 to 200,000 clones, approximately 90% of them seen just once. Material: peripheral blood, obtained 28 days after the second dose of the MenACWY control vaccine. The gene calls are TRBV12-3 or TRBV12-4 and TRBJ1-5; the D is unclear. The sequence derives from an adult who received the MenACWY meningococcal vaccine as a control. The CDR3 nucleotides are TGTGCCAGCAGTATTGGAAACAATCAGCCCCAGCATTTT. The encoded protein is CASSIGNNQPQHF.